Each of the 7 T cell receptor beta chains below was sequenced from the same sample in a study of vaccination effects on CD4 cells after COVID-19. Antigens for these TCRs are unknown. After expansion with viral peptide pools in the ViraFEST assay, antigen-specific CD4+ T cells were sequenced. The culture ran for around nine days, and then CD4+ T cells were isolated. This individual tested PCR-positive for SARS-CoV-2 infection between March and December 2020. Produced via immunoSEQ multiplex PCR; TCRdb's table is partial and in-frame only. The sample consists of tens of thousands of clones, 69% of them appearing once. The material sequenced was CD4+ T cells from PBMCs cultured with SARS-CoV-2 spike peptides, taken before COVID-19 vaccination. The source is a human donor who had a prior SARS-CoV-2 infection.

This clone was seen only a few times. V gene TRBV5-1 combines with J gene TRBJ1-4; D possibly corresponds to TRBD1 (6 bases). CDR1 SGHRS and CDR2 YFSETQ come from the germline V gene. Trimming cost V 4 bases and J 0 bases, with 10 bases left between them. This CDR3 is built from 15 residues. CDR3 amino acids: CASSGEGATNEKLFF. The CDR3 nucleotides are TGCGCCAGCAGCGGGGAGGGGGCAACTAATGAAAAACTGTTTTTT.

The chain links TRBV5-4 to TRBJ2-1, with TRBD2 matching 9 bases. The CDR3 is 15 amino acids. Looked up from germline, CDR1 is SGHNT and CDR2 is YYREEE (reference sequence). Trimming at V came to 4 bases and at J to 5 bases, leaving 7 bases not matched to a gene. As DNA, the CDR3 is TGTGCCAGCAGCCCGCCGGGACTAGCTGACAATGAGCAGTTCTTC. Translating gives CASSPPGLADNEQFF.

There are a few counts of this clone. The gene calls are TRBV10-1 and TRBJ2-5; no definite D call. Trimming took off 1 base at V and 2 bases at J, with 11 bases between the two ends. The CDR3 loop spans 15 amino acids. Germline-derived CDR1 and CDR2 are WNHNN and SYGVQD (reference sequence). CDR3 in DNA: TGCGCCAGCAGTGAGTTGTGGGGAAAGCAAGAGACCCAGTACTTC. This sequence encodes CASSELWGKQETQYF.

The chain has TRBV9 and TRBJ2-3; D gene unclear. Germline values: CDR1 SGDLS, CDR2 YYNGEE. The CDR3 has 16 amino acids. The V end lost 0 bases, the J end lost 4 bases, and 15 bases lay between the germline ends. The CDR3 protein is CASSVAPVSVADTQYF. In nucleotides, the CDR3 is TGTGCCAGCAGCGTAGCACCGGTGTCAGTGGCAGATACGCAGTATTTT.

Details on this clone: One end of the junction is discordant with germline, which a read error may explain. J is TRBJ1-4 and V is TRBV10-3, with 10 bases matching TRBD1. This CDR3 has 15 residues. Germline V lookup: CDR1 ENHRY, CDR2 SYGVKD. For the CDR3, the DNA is TGTGCCACCAGTCCCGGGACAGGGGTTGGTGAAAAACTGTTTTTT. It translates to CATSPGTGVGEKLFF.

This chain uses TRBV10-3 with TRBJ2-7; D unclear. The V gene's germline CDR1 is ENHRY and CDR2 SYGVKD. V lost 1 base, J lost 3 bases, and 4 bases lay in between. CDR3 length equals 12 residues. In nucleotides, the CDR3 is TGTGCCATCAGTGAGTTCGACTACGAGCAGTACTTC. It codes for CAISEFDYEQYF.

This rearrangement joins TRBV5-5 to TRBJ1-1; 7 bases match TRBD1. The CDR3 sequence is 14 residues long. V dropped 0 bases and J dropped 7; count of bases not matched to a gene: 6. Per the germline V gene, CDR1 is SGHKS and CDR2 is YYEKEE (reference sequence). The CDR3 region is CASSLVGTENEAFF. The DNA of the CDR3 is TGTGCCAGCAGCTTGGTCGGGACAGAAAATGAAGCTTTCTTT.